Listed below are T cell receptor beta chains from one sample, sequenced in a study of T cell repertoires in ileal Crohn's disease. The protocol was immunoSEQ multiplex PCR, while the TCRdb copy is restricted to in-frame clones and leaves out a portion. The sample has over 8,000 clones; approximately 80% are singletons. Sequenced: ileal tissue. The receptors come from an adult with Crohn's disease. Both conserved end residues are part of each CDR3. D genes are given only for firm matches. Size is omitted from some rows. Given values are once, few, many or a class for expanded clones.

cdr3_length,clone_size,v_call,d_call,j_call,cdr3_nt,cdr3_aa
16,once,TRBV5-1,TRBD2,TRBJ2-5,TGCGCCAGCAGCTATAGCGGGAGGAGTAGGCAAGAGACCCAGTACTTC,CASSYSGRSRQETQYF
15,.,TRBV7-2,TRBD1,TRBJ2-2,TGTGCCAGCAGCTTATCCATACAGGGGTCCGGGGAGCTGTTTTTT,CASSLSIQGSGELFF
13,.,TRBV7-2,.,TRBJ2-7,TGTGCCAGCAGCTTAGCGCAATCCTACGAGCAGTACTTC,CASSLAQSYEQYF
15,.,TRBV19,TRBD1,TRBJ1-1,TGTGCCAGTAGTATAAAGACAGGGACAGCCACTGAAGCTTTCTTT,CASSIKTGTATEAFF
16,.,TRBV6-4,.,TRBJ2-1,TGTGCCAGCAGGCTTCGGGAGTTTCGACCCTACAATGAGCAGTTCTTC,CASRLREFRPYNEQFF
12,large,TRBV19,.,TRBJ2-3,TGTGCCAGTAGTATAGGGACAGATACGCAGTATTTT,CASSIGTDTQYF
15,.,TRBV11-2,TRBD2,TRBJ2-1,TGTGCCAGCAGCTCCGAGGGTAGCGGGATAGGGAAATCGTTCTTC,CASSSEGSGIGKSFF
15,.,TRBV5-1,.,TRBJ2-3,TGCGCCAGCAGCTTGGACAGGACTCTCACAGATACGCAGTATTTT,CASSLDRTLTDTQYF
14,few,TRBV5-1,.,TRBJ2-7,TGCGCCAGCAGCGTTGCCAGGGGGGCCTACGAGCAGTACTTC,CASSVARGAYEQYF
15,.,TRBV9,.,TRBJ1-1,TGTGCCAGCAGCGAAGAGAGGGGCGACGGCACTGAAGCTTTCTTT,CASSEERGDGTEAFF
15,.,TRBV19,.,TRBJ1-5,TGTGCCAGTAGTATTGGGCAGGGGTGGGATCAGCCCCAGCATTTT,CASSIGQGWDQPQHF
16,.,TRBV10-3,.,TRBJ2-1,TGTGCCATCAGTGGGGGACATGGGTCCTCCTACAATGAGCAGTTCTTC,CAISGGHGSSYNEQFF
14,.,TRBV14,.,TRBJ1-2,TGTGCCAGCAGCCAAGAAGCGTATCCTAATGGCTACACCTTC,CASSQEAYPNGYTF
14,few,TRBV7-2,.,TRBJ1-1,TGTGCCAGCAGCTTACAATCAGGGGACACTGAAGCTTTCTTT,CASSLQSGDTEAFF
14,.,TRBV27,TRBD2,TRBJ2-7,TGTGCCAGCGGAGCACTAGCGGGATCGGGCGAGCAGTACTTC,CASGALAGSGEQYF
14,.,TRBV12-5,TRBD2,TRBJ2-3,TGTGCTAGTGGTTTAAGCGGGAGCCCAGATACGCAGTATTTT,CASGLSGSPDTQYF
13,.,TRBV27,.,TRBJ1-5,TGTGCCAGCAGTCCTTTCAGGAATCAGCCCCAGCATTTT,CASSPFRNQPQHF
15,.,TRBV14,.,TRBJ1-2,TGTGCCAGCAGCCAAGATGTTGCGGCCTTCGGTGGCTACACCTTC,CASSQDVAAFGGYTF
23,.,TRBV23-1,TRBD2,TRBJ2-6,TGCGCCAGGCCTCCCCCCCTGCGACTAGCGGGAGATGGTCTCAACTCTGGGGCCAACGTCCTGACTTTC,CARPPPLRLAGDGLNSGANVLTF
16,once,TRBV25-1,.,TRBJ2-7,TGTGCCAGCAGTGAATTGGGGACCAAGAACTCCTACGAGCAGTACTTC,CASSELGTKNSYEQYF
14,few,TRBV30,.,TRBJ1-1,TGTGCCTGGAGTGTAACCCCCACGAACACTGAAGCTTTCTTT,CAWSVTPTNTEAFF
15,.,TRBV19,.,TRBJ2-2,TGTGCCAGTAGTACCCGGGACTTCCACACCGGGGAGCTGTTTTTT,CASSTRDFHTGELFF
14,.,TRBV10-3,.,TRBJ1-1,TGTGCCATCAGTGAACGGGGAACGAACACTGAAGCTTTCTTT,CAISERGTNTEAFF
14,.,TRBV7-2,.,TRBJ1-1,TGTGCCAGCAGCTTCGGGACGTTGAACACTGAAGCTTTCTTT,CASSFGTLNTEAFF
18,.,TRBV29-1,TRBD2,TRBJ2-7,TGCAGCGTAGCCCCGTCGGTTAGCGGGAGGGTCCTTTCCTACGAGCAGTACTTC,CSVAPSVSGRVLSYEQYF
13,.,TRBV25-1,.,TRBJ2-6,TGTGCCAGCAGAGGGGCGGGGGCCAACGTCCTGACTTTC,CASRGAGANVLTF
12,.,TRBV6-1,.,TRBJ2-7,TGTGCCAGCAAACAGGGCTCCTACGAGCAGTACTTC,CASKQGSYEQYF
14,.,TRBV29-1,TRBD2,TRBJ2-2,TGCAGCGCCGGGGAGGGAGGGAACACCGGGGAGCTGTTTTTT,CSAGEGGNTGELFF
15,medium-sized,TRBV4-3,.,TRBJ2-7,TGCGCCAGCAGCCAAGATAGTTCCACCTCCTACGAGCAGTACTTC,CASSQDSSTSYEQYF
12,.,TRBV6-5,.,TRBJ2-3,TGTGCCAGCAGGGACCGCACAGATACGCAGTATTTT,CASRDRTDTQYF
13,.,TRBV18,.,TRBJ2-4,TGTGCCAGCTCACCCGGACAGTATGACATTCAGTACTTC,CASSPGQYDIQYF
12,medium-sized,TRBV30,.,TRBJ2-7,TGTGCCTGGAGGCAGGGATCCTACGAGCAGTACTTC,CAWRQGSYEQYF
14,.,TRBV6-5,TRBD2,TRBJ2-5,TGTGCCAGCAGTTTAAGCGGGGGACAAGAGACCCAGTACTTC,CASSLSGGQETQYF
12,.,TRBV5-1,TRBD1,TRBJ2-7,TGCGCCAGCATGGACAGGGGTAACGAGCAGTACTTC,CASMDRGNEQYF
16,.,TRBV30,TRBD1,TRBJ2-7,TGTGCCTGGAGCCCACGGACAGGGAGGTCCTCCTACGAGCAGTACTTC,CAWSPRTGRSSYEQYF
14,.,TRBV7-3,TRBD1,TRBJ2-7,TGTGCCAGCAGCACGGGGACAGGGGGCTTGAAGCAGTACTTC,CASSTGTGGLKQYF
14,.,TRBV5-1,TRBD2,TRBJ2-3,TGCGCCAGCAGCCCTGCGGGGGGCACAGATACGCAGTATTTT,CASSPAGGTDTQYF
16,once,TRBV4-3,.,TRBJ2-7,TGCGCCAGCAGCCCCCGTGTGGGTTCCCGGGCCTACGAGCAGTACTTC,CASSPRVGSRAYEQYF
13,.,TRBV29-1,TRBD2,TRBJ2-7,TGCAGCGTTGTACGGGACTACCCCTACGAGCAGTACTTC,CSVVRDYPYEQYF
15,.,TRBV19,TRBD1,TRBJ1-2,TGTGCCAGTAGAAGAGGACAGGGGGGTTCCTATGGCTACACCTTC,CASRRGQGGSYGYTF
15,.,TRBV7-8,.,TRBJ2-7,TGTGCCAGCAGCTTATATCAGGGACCCAGCTACGAGCAGTACTTC,CASSLYQGPSYEQYF
13,.,TRBV7-9,TRBD2,TRBJ2-1,TGTGCCAGCAGCCCAGCGGGAGGCAATGAGCAGTTCTTC,CASSPAGGNEQFF
15,.,TRBV29-1,.,TRBJ1-3,TGCAGCGTGCGGGACGGGCCTCGATCTGGAAACACCATATATTTT,CSVRDGPRSGNTIYF
13,.,TRBV2,.,TRBJ1-2,TGTGCCAGCAGACTCTTCGGGGGCTATGGCTACACCTTC,CASRLFGGYGYTF
14,once,TRBV29-1,.,TRBJ2-7,TGCAGCGTTGAGATGGGCAGGGTCTCGGGGGAGCAGTACTTC,CSVEMGRVSGEQYF
16,.,TRBV4-2,.,TRBJ2-2,TGTGCCAGCAGCCACCCAGGGACTTCGAACACCGGGGAGCTGTTTTTT,CASSHPGTSNTGELFF
18,.,TRBV5-1,TRBD1,TRBJ2-3,TGCGCCAGCAGCTTGGGCCTAGGGGGACAGGGGAGCACAGATACGCAGTATTTT,CASSLGLGGQGSTDTQYF
12,.,TRBV9,.,TRBJ2-2,TGTGCCAGCAGCGCTAAAGCCGGGGAGCTGTTTTTT,CASSAKAGELFF
13,.,TRBV19,.,TRBJ2-3,TGTGCCAGTAGTATAGGAGGGGCAGATACGCAGTATTTT,CASSIGGADTQYF